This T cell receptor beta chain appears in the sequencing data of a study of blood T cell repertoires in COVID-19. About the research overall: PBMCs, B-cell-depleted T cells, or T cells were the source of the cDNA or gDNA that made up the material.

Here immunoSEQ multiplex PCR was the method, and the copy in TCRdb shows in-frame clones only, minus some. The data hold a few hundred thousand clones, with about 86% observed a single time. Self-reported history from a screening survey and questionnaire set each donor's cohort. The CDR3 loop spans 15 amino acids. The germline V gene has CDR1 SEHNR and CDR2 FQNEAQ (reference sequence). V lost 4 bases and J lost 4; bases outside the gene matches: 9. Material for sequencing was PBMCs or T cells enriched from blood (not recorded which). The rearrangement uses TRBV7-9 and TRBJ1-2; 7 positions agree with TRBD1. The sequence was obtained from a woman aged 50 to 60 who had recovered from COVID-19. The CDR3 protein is CASSSGTAPGYGYTF. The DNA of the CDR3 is TGTGCCAGCAGCTCTGGGACAGCCCCCGGCTATGGCTACACCTTC.